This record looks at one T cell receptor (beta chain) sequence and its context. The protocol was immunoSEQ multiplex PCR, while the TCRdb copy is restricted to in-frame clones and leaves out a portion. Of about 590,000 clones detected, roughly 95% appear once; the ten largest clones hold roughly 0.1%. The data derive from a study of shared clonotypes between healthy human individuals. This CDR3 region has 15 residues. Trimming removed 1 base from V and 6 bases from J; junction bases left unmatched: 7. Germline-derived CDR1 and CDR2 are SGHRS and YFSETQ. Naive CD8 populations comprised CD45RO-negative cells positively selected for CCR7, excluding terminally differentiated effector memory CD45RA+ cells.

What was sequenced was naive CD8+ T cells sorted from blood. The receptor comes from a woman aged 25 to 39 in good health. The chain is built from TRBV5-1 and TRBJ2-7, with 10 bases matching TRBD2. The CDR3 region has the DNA TGCGCCAGCAGCTTGTGGGCTAGCGGGAGTGCCGAGCAGTACTTC. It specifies CASSLWASGSAEQYF.